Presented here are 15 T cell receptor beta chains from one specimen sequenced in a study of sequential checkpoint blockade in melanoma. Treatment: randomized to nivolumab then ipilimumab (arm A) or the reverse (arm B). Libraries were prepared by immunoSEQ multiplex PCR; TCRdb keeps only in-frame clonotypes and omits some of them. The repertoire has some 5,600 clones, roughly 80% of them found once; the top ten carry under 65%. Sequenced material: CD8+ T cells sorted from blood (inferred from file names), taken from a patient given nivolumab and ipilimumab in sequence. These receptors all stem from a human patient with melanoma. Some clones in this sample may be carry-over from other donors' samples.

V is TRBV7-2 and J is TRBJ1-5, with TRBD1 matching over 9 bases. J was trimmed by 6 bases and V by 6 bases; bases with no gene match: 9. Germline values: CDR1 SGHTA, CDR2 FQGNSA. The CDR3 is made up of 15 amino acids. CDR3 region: CASRGQGGPFQPQHF. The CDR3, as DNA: TGTGCCAGCAGGGGACAGGGAGGCCCCTTTCAGCCCCAGCATTTT.

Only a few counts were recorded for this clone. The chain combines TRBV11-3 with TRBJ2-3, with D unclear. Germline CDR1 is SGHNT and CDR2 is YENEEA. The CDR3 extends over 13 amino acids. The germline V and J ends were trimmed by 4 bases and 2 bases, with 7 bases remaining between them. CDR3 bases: TGTGCCAGCAGCTCAATCTACACAGATACGCAGTATTTT. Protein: CASSSIYTDTQYF.

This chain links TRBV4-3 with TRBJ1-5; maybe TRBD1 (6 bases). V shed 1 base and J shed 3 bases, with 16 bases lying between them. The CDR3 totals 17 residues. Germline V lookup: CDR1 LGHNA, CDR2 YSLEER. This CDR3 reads CASSQGWGTRVNQPQHF. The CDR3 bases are TGCGCCAGCAGCCAAGGTTGGGGGACAAGGGTCAATCAGCCCCAGCATTTT.

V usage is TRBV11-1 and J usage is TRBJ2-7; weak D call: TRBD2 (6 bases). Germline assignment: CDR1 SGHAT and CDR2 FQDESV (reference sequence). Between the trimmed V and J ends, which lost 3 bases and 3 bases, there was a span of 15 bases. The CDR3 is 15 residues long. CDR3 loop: CASSFRDWGDYEQYF. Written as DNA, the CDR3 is TGTGCCAGCAGCTTTCGGGACTGGGGGGACTACGAGCAGTACTTC.

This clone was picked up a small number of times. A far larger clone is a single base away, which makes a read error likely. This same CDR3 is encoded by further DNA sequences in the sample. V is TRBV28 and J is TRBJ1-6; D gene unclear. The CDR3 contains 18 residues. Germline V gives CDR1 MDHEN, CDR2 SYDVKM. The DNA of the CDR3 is TGTGCCAGCAGTTTAGAGTGGCTCGGGAGCTCCTATAATTCCCCCCTCCACTTT. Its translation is CASSLEWLGSSYNSPLHF.

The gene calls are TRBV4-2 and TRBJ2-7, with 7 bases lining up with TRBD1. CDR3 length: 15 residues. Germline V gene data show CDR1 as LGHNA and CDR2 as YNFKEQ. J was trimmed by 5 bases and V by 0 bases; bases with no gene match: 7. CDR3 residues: CASSQDTGVIDEQYF. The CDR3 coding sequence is TGTGCCAGCAGCCAAGACACAGGGGTTATCGACGAGCAGTACTTC.

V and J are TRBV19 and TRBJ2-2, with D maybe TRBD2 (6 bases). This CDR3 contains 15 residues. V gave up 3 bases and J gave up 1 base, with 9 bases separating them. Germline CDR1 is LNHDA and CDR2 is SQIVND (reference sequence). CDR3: CASSILGGNTGELFF. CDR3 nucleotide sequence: TGTGCCAGTAGTATCCTGGGGGGGAACACCGGGGAGCTGTTTTTT.

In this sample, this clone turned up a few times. CDR3 residues: CSVTGVAGRHTYEQYF. In DNA, the CDR3 is TGCAGCGTTACCGGGGTAGCGGGCAGGCACACCTACGAGCAGTACTTC. The chain has TRBV29-1 and TRBJ2-7, with 7 nucleotides matching TRBD2. Trimming took 5 bases from V and 2 from J; bases not matched to a gene: 15. Germline lookup yields CDR1 SQVTM and CDR2 ANQGSEA. CDR3 length equals 16 residues.

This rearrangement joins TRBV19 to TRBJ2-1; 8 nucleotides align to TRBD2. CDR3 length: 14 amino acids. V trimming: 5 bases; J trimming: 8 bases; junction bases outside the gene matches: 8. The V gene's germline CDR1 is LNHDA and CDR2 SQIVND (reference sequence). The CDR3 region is CASSSGGASHEQFF. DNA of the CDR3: TGTGCCAGTAGTTCGGGGGGGGCCAGCCATGAGCAGTTCTTC.

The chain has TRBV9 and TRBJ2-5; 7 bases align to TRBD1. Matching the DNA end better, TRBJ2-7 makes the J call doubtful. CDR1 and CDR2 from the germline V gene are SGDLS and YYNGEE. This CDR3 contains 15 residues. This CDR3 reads CASSVGQGFSYEQYF. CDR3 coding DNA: TGTGCCAGCAGCGTAGGACAGGGATTCTCCTACGAGCAGTACTTC.

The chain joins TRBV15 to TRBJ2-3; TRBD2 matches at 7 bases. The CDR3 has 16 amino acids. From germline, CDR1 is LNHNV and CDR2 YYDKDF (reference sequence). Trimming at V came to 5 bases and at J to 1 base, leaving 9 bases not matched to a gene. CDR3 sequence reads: CATSQDQRGGTDTQYF. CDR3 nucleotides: TGTGCCACCAGCCAAGACCAACGGGGGGGCACAGATACGCAGTATTTT. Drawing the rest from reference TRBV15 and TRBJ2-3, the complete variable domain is DAMVIQNPRYQVTQFGKPVTLSCSQTLNHNVMYWYQQKSSQAPKLLFHYYDKDFNNEADTPDNFQSRRPNTSFCFLDIRSPGLGDTAMYLCATSQDQRGGTDTQYFGPGTRLTVL.

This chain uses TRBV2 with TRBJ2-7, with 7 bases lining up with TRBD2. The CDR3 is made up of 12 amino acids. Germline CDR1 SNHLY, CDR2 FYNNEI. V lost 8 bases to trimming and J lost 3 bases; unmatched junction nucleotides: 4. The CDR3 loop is CASGASGYEQYF. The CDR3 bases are TGTGCCAGCGGTGCTAGCGGCTACGAGCAGTACTTC.

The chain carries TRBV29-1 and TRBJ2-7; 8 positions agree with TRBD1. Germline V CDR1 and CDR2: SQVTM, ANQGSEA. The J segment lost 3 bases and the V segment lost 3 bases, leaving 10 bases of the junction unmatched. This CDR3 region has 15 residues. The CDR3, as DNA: TGCAGCGTTGAGAAAGTGGCAGGGGGCGGCTACGAGCAGTACTTC. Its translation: CSVEKVAGGGYEQYF.

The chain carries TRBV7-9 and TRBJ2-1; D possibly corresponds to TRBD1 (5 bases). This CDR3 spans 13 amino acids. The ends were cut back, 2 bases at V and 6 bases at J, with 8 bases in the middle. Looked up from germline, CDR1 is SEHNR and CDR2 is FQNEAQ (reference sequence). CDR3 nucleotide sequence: TGTGCCAGCAGCTTACCTCAGGGCAATGAGCAGTTCTTC. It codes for CASSLPQGNEQFF.

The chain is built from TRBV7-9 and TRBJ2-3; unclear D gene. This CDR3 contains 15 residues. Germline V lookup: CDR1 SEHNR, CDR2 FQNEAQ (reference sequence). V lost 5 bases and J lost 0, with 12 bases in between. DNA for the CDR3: TGTGCCAGCAGCCCTACCATGACTAGCACAGATACGCAGTATTTT. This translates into CASSPTMTSTDTQYF.